This T cell receptor beta chain is from a study of blood T cell repertoires in COVID-19. Study at large: The United States, Italy and Spain provided the acute and convalescent COVID-19 samples. T cells, B-cell-depleted T cells, or PBMCs supplied cDNA or gDNA.

In the original workflow: Estimation of nucleated cell counts relied on the amplification of reference gene primers. This table comes from immunoSEQ multiplex PCR, and its TCRdb copy is limited to in-frame clones, with some not included. The V and J calls and clone size are taken from that table; D and trimming were inferred from the DNA. This sample yields about 170,000 clones, of which around two thirds are seen a single time; about 3% belongs to the top ten. This CDR3 spans 15 amino acids. CDR1 is SGHDN, CDR2 FVKESK, per germline. V gave up 4 bases and J gave up 4 bases; unmatched junction bases: 6.

The chain is built from TRBV14 and TRBJ2-7, with 11 positions matching TRBD1. The source is an elderly woman with acute or convalescent COVID-19. The sequenced sample was peripheral blood. The CDR3, as DNA: TGTGCCAGCAGCCTCCGGGACAGGGGGGAATACGAGCAGTACTTC. Its protein product is CASSLRDRGEYEQYF.